This T cell receptor (beta chain) was found in a study of patients and donors after allogeneic stem cell transplantation. MiXCR was run by TCRdb on the RT-PCR reads, yielding one entry per CDR3 protein. Seen here are more than 850,000 distinct CDR3 sequences, roughly 18% observed once, and the top ten hold roughly 6.4%. Germline V gene data show CDR1 as MNHNS and CDR2 as SASEGT. Trimming removed 10 bases from V and 8 bases from J, with 17 bases in between. This CDR3 is 12 amino acids long. The specimen sequenced was blood, either unsorted or a sorted T cell fraction (not recorded which). This TCR was sampled from a human donor who was either an allogeneic HSCT recipient or a stem cell or donor lymphocyte infusion donor (not recorded which). It is not recorded whose cells these are; they may come from a transplant donor. V is TRBV6-1 and J is TRBJ1-2, with TRBD1 as a possible D gene (5 bases). CDR3 nucleotide sequence: TGTGCCACCAGCCGTTCAGGGCAGGGCTACACCTTC. Residues: CATSRSGQGYTF.